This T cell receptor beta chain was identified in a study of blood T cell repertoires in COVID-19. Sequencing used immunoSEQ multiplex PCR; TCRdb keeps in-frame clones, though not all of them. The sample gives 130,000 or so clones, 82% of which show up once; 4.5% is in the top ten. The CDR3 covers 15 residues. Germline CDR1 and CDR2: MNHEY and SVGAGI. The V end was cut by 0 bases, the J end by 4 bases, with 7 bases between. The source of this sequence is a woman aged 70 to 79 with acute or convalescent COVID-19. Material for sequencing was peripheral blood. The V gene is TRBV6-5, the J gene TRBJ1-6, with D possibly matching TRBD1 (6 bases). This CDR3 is CASSYSQGYNSPLHF. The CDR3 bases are TGTGCCAGCAGTTACTCGCAGGGGTATAATTCACCCCTCCACTTT.